A single sample is the source of the 27 T cell receptor beta chains below, sequenced in a study of T-cell memory formation after mild COVID-19. One entry per CDR3 protein, called by TCRdb with MiXCR from the 5' RACE reads. The data show 430,000 or so distinct CDR3 sequences, roughly 23% seen once. The sequencing input was PBMCs or a T cell subset sorted from them (not recorded which). The receptors derive from an adult woman who had mild COVID-19 (a few samples of this study predate the infection). Cell type and time point are not known.

The table lists this clonotype with a few counts. The chain couples TRBV19 to TRBJ1-2; D possibly corresponds to TRBD1 (6 bases). In germline, CDR1 is LNHDA, CDR2 SQIVND (reference sequence). There are 15 residues in the CDR3. Trimming removed 3 bases from V and 8 bases from J, with 19 bases in between. The CDR3 here is CASSIMDWGAKGYTF. CDR3 DNA sequence: TGTGCCAGTAGTATCATGGATTGGGGGGCCAAAGGCTACACCTTC.

This clonotype was counted a few times. The chain carries TRBV7-9 and TRBJ2-3; the D is unclear. With 5 bases removed from V and 6 bases from J, the gap between germline ends came to 9 bases. The CDR3 loop spans 12 amino acids. Per the germline V gene, CDR1 is SEHNR and CDR2 is FQNEAQ (reference sequence). The CDR3, as DNA: TGTGCCAGCAGCCTGGACGTGGATACGCAGTATTTT. Its protein is CASSLDVDTQYF.

In its sample, this clonotype was seen a few times. The V gene is TRBV5-1, the J gene TRBJ1-3; D remains ambiguous. Germline V lookup: CDR1 SGHRS, CDR2 YFSETQ. CDR3 length equals 15 residues. Trimming stripped 1 base from V and 2 bases from J, with 10 bases between. The CDR3 reads CASSLLSSAGNTIYF. Written as DNA, the CDR3 is TGCGCCAGCAGCTTGCTATCTTCGGCTGGAAACACCATATATTTT.

The chain recombines TRBV4-1 with TRBJ1-2; the D gene is possibly TRBD1 (6 bases). Germline V gene data show CDR1 as MGHRA and CDR2 as YSYEKL. The CDR3 length is 15 residues. Trimming pared 0 bases from V and 8 bases from J, leaving 16 bases between. The CDR3 loop is CASSQERGLPPGYTF. Written as DNA, the CDR3 is TGCGCCAGCAGCCAAGAACGGGGGCTTCCCCCGGGCTACACCTTC.

The CDR3 sequence: CASSLRAVIDGELFF. The DNA for the CDR3 is TGCGCCAGCAGCTTGCGGGCGGTCATAGATGGGGAGCTGTTTTTT. The chain uses TRBV5-1 and TRBJ2-2, with D hard to call. The CDR3 has 15 residues. Per germline, CDR1 SGHRS and CDR2 YFSETQ. V lost 1 base, J lost 8 bases, and 15 bases lay in between.

The V gene is TRBV30, the J gene TRBJ2-7; TRBD1 matches at 11 bases. The CDR3 is 14 residues long. From germline, CDR1 is GTSNPN and CDR2 SVGIG (reference sequence). J lost 5 bases, V lost 0 bases, and 3 bases had no gene match. The CDR3 DNA follows: TGTGCCTGGAGTGTACAGGGACAGGGGGACGAGCAGTACTTC. As protein: CAWSVQGQGDEQYF. The complete variable domain, with remaining parts taken from reference TRBV30 and TRBJ2-7, reads SQTIHQWPATLVQPVGSPLSLECTVEGTSNPNLYWYRQAAGRGLQLLFYSVGIGQISSEVPQNLSASRPQDRQFILSSKKLLLSDSGFYLCAWSVQGQGDEQYFGPGTRLTVT.

The chain joins TRBV15 to TRBJ2-3, with D hard to call. Germline assignment: CDR1 LNHNV and CDR2 YYDKDF (reference sequence). The CDR3 totals 15 residues. V was pared by 9 bases and J by 4 bases, with 20 bases between. The CDR3 is CATRPSPLSADTQYF. The CDR3 nucleotides are TGTGCCACTAGACCTTCTCCTCTCTCAGCAGATACGCAGTATTTT.

V is TRBV7-8 and J is TRBJ2-7; 10 bases align to TRBD1. Germline V CDR1 and CDR2: SGHVS, FQNEAQ. This CDR3 has 15 residues. V was clipped by 4 bases and J by 5 bases; unmatched bases: 8. Here the CDR3 reads CASSSSWGTGDEQYF. For the CDR3, the DNA is TGTGCCAGCAGCTCATCGTGGGGGACAGGGGACGAGCAGTACTTC.

The rearrangement joins TRBV5-5 to TRBJ2-5; TRBD1 matches 8 bases. V shed 0 bases and J 3 bases; nucleotides not matched to a gene: 4. This CDR3 comprises 15 residues. Germline-derived CDR1 and CDR2 are SGHKS and YYEKEE (reference sequence). The CDR3 reads CASSLASTGEETQYF. The CDR3 bases are TGTGCCAGCAGCTTGGCCTCGACAGGGGAAGAGACCCAGTACTTC.

V usage is TRBV29-1 and J usage is TRBJ1-1; D is unclear. The CDR3 loop spans 12 amino acids. Germline V gene sequence: CDR1 SQVTM, CDR2 ANQGSEA. Trimming pared 4 bases from V and 3 bases from J, leaving 9 bases between. The CDR3 spells CSVGEGHTEAFF. CDR3 in DNA: TGCAGCGTTGGGGAAGGGCACACTGAAGCTTTCTTT.

This clonotype has more than one count but fewer than ten. V gene TRBV10-3 combines with J gene TRBJ2-7; TRBD2 matches at 7 bases. Germline CDR1 is ENHRY and CDR2 is SYGVKD. J gave up 1 base and V 7 bases, and 4 bases lay outside the gene matches. This CDR3 is built from 13 residues. CDR3 protein: CAITRDYSYEQYF. Written as DNA, the CDR3 is TGTGCCATCACCAGGGACTATTCCTACGAGCAGTACTTC.

This clonotype was picked up a small number of times. J is TRBJ1-1 and V is TRBV23-1, with 10 bases lining up with TRBD1. TRBV23-1 is reported as an ORF; its role is uncertain. This CDR3 is 16 amino acids long. Trimming cost V 2 bases and J 4 bases; bases outside gene matches: 7. The DNA for the CDR3 is TGCGCCAGCAGTCAAAGAGACAGGGGGCTGGGCACTGAAGCTTTCTTT. As protein: CASSQRDRGLGTEAFF.

The sample holds a few counts of this clonotype. V is TRBV7-3 and J is TRBJ2-5; D remains ambiguous. Germline assignment: CDR1 SGHTA and CDR2 FQGTGA. Trimming pared 5 bases from V and 2 bases from J, leaving 9 bases between. This CDR3 is 13 amino acids long. DNA for the CDR3: TGTGCCAGCAGCCGACTCCCTCAAGAGACCCAGTACTTC. Amino acids: CASSRLPQETQYF.

This clonotype was picked up a small number of times. This chain joins TRBV5-8 and TRBJ2-1, with a possible D match to TRBD2 (5 bases). The CDR3 length is 13 residues. Germline CDR1 and CDR2: SGHTS and YDEGEE. V was trimmed by 6 bases and J by 3 bases, leaving 10 bases between them. The chain's CDR3 is CASNPGFYNEQFF. CDR3 DNA: TGTGCCAGCAATCCGGGATTCTACAATGAGCAGTTCTTC. Variable domain in full (rest from reference TRBV5-8 and TRBJ2-1): EAGVTQSPTHLIKTRGQQATLRCSPISGHTSVYWYQQALGLGLQFLLWYDEGEERNRGNFPPRFSGRQFPNYSSELNVNALELEDSALYLCASNPGFYNEQFFGPGTRLTVL.

This clonotype was picked up a small number of times. This chain connects TRBV9 to TRBJ2-7, with 8 nucleotides matching TRBD2. Germline V gives CDR1 SGDLS, CDR2 YYNGEE. This CDR3 is 14 amino acids long. The trim removed 0 bases at V and 3 bases at J, leaving 2 bases unmatched. The CDR3 DNA sequence: TGTGCCAGCAGCGTAGGCAGCGGGAGCTACGAGCAGTACTTC. This codes for CASSVGSGSYEQYF.

The chain recombines TRBV2 with TRBJ2-3, with 8 bases that match TRBD2. Germline V gene lookup returns CDR1 SNHLY and CDR2 FYNNEI. The CDR3 extends over 16 amino acids. The ends lost 3 bases at V and 2 bases at J; junction bases unmatched: 7. The CDR3 DNA reads TGTGCCAGCAGTGAGGGAGTAGCGGGACTCACAGATACGCAGTATTTT. As protein: CASSEGVAGLTDTQYF.

The gene calls are TRBV9 and TRBJ1-2; no clear D gene. The CDR3 has 12 residues. Germline V lookup: CDR1 SGDLS, CDR2 YYNGEE. V dropped 6 bases and J dropped 4 bases, with 10 bases sitting between them. The CDR3 DNA sequence: TGTGCCAGCAATCGATTCGGCTATGGCTACACCTTC. As protein: CASNRFGYGYTF.

This clonotype was detected a few times. The CDR3 loop is CSVETDYEQYF. Written as DNA, the CDR3 is TGCAGCGTTGAAACCGACTACGAGCAGTACTTC. The V gene is TRBV29-1, the J gene TRBJ2-7; D gene ambiguous. There are 11 residues in the CDR3. The V gene's germline CDR1 is SQVTM and CDR2 ANQGSEA. Trimming shortened V by 2 bases and J by 3 bases, and 5 bases separated the two germline ends.

This clonotype appeared a few times. This chain uses TRBV5-1 with TRBJ2-5; a weak D match, TRBD2 (5 bases). The germline V gene has CDR1 SGHRS and CDR2 YFSETQ. V lost 0 bases and J 7 bases, leaving 16 bases between the germline ends. This CDR3 spans 15 amino acids. CDR3 DNA sequence: TGCGCCAGCAGCTTGGGAGACACCGGACGGGGGACCCAGTACTTC. This codes for CASSLGDTGRGTQYF.

This clonotype was detected only a few times. The gene calls are TRBV7-3 and TRBJ1-2, with D maybe TRBD1 (5 bases). Germline V CDR1 and CDR2: SGHTA, FQGTGA. The V gene lost 5 bases and the J gene lost 13 bases, with 17 bases spanning the gap. The CDR3 sequence is 12 residues long. This CDR3 is CASSLGTSGLTF. The DNA for the CDR3 is TGTGCCAGCAGCCTCGGGACCTCAGGTCTCACCTTC.

The genes are TRBV24-1 and TRBJ2-1; TRBD1 is a possible D gene (7 bases). The V gene's germline CDR1 is KGHDR and CDR2 SFDVKD. V lost 5 bases to trimming and J lost 2 bases, with 15 bases between them. This CDR3 comprises 16 residues. The chain's CDR3 is CATSVRGVKTYNEQFF. CDR3 DNA: TGTGCCACCAGTGTCAGGGGGGTTAAGACCTACAATGAGCAGTTCTTC.

This chain links TRBV5-5 with TRBJ1-2; 7 nucleotides agree with TRBD1. The germline V gene encodes CDR1 SGHKS and CDR2 YYEKEE (reference sequence). The ends lost 0 bases at V and 4 bases at J; junction bases unmatched: 3. The CDR3 length is 14 residues. In nucleotides, the CDR3 is TGTGCCAGCAGCTTGGACAGGGGAGTCTATGGCTACACCTTC. It encodes CASSLDRGVYGYTF.

The chain has TRBV12-3 or TRBV12-4 and TRBJ1-4; D remains ambiguous. The V end was cut by 6 bases, the J end by 14 bases, with 22 bases between. The CDR3 contains 14 residues. The CDR3 here is CASSPAFLKSKLFF. The CDR3 DNA is TGTGCCAGCAGCCCCGCGTTCTTAAAATCGAAGCTGTTTTTT.

The chain recombines TRBV20-1 with TRBJ2-1; D is tentatively TRBD1 or TRBD2 (5 bases each). From germline, CDR1 is DFQATT and CDR2 SNEGSKA (reference sequence). Trimming cost V 1 base and J 6 bases, with 13 bases left between them. CDR3 length: 14 amino acids. CDR3 sequence reads: CSARVSGARNEQFF. CDR3 nucleotide sequence: TGCAGTGCTAGAGTTTCCGGGGCTCGCAATGAGCAGTTCTTC.

The chain joins TRBV6-5 to TRBJ1-6; D is undetermined. The CDR3 extends over 15 amino acids. V shed 0 bases and J shed 7 bases, with 10 bases lying between them. CDR1 is MNHEY, CDR2 SVGAGI, per germline. This CDR3 is CASSYSRQTNSPLHF. CDR3 nucleotide sequence: TGTGCCAGCAGTTACTCGAGGCAGACGAATTCACCCCTCCACTTT.

This chain joins TRBV29-1 and TRBJ1-1; D is ambiguous. The CDR3 is 13 amino acids. Germline lookup yields CDR1 SQVTM and CDR2 ANQGSEA. Trimming left V 6 bases short and J 0 bases short, with 11 bases between. In nucleotides, the CDR3 is TGCAGCGTAGGAACCTACCTGAACACTGAAGCTTTCTTT. Its protein product is CSVGTYLNTEAFF.

This chain joins TRBV10-3 and TRBJ2-7; 9 positions match TRBD1. The CDR3 consists of 15 residues. V gave up 2 bases and J gave up 2 bases; unmatched junction bases: 4. Germline assignment: CDR1 ENHRY and CDR2 SYGVKD. The CDR3: CAISERDRATYEQYF. CDR3 DNA sequence: TGTGCCATCAGTGAGAGGGACAGGGCAACCTACGAGCAGTACTTC.